The 12 T cell receptor beta chains listed next were all sequenced from one sample in a study of blood T cells in healthy people across ages. The use of a sample-barcoded 5' primer and a J-beta primer mix characterized a second PCR of 7 to 11 cycles. TCRdb redid the calling of the 5' RACE reads with MiXCR, one entry per CDR3 protein. The repertoire includes approximately 800,000 distinct CDR3 sequences, 25% of them detected once, and 3% to 4.5% sits in the top ten. A further study also used this sample, focusing on T cells of mothers and their children.

Specimen: blood. These receptors all stem from a boy between 10 and 17 years old in good health.

This clonotype was seen more than once but under ten times. The chain combines TRBV10-2 with TRBJ2-5, with 7 bases fitting TRBD1. With the DNA end fitting TRBJ2-1 better, the J assignment may be wrong. Germline CDR1 WSHSY, CDR2 SAAADI. The CDR3 consists of 19 residues. Here the CDR3 DNA reads TGCGCCACTTCCCACATTAGAGGGGGCTCCCCCTTAGGCTCCAATGAGCAGTTCTTC. Protein: CATSHIRGGSPLGSNEQFF.

This clonotype was seen a handful of times. The rearrangement links TRBV28 to TRBJ2-7; no reliable D call. CDR1 is MDHEN, CDR2 SYDVKM, per germline. Between the trimmed V and J ends, which lost 6 bases and 0 bases, there was a span of 15 bases. The CDR3 sequence is 15 residues long. The CDR3 DNA is TGTGCCAGCAGGCCCTTAGGCCAGAGCTCCTACGAGCAGTACTTC. Residues: CASRPLGQSSYEQYF. Full variable domain (outside the CDR3, taken from reference TRBV28 and TRBJ2-7): DVKVTQSSRYLVKRTGEKVFLECVQDMDHENMFWYRQDPGLGLRLIYFSYDVKMKEKGDIPEGYSVSREKKERFSLILESASTNQTSMYLCASRPLGQSSYEQYFGPGTRLTVT.

Ten or more counts support this clonotype. V gene TRBV7-3 combines with J gene TRBJ2-1; 9 nucleotides line up with TRBD2. Germline V lookup: CDR1 SGHTA, CDR2 FQGTGA. The CDR3 covers 15 residues. Germline trimming cut 2 bases from V and 3 bases from J; bases unmatched to any gene: 2. The CDR3 spells CASSLAGGNYNEQFF. The DNA of the CDR3 is TGTGCCAGCAGCTTAGCGGGGGGGAACTACAATGAGCAGTTCTTC. The full variable domain, rest sourced from reference TRBV7-3 and TRBJ2-1, is GAGVSQTPSNKVTEKGKYVELRCDPISGHTALYWYRQSLGQGPEFLIYFQGTGAADDSGLPNDRFFAVRPEGSVSTLKIQRTERGDSAVYLCASSLAGGNYNEQFFGPGTRLTVL.

V is TRBV7-9 and J is TRBJ2-7, with D hard to call. In germline, CDR1 is SEHNR, CDR2 FQNEAQ (reference sequence). This CDR3 is built from 14 residues. The V and J ends lost 2 bases and 2 bases respectively, with 10 bases between them. CDR3 sequence: CASSLLLRPYEQYF. CDR3 coding DNA: TGTGCCAGCAGCTTACTTCTGAGGCCCTACGAGCAGTACTTC.

The J gene is TRBJ2-7, the V gene TRBV18; the D gene is possibly TRBD2 (6 bases). Germline loops: CDR1 KGHSH, CDR2 LQKENI. Trimming took 0 bases from V and 3 from J, leaving 12 bases between them. This CDR3 spans 15 amino acids. DNA for the CDR3: TGTGCCAGCTCACCACCGGAAAGGGAGGTCTACGAGCAGTACTTC. Amino acid sequence: CASSPPEREVYEQYF. The full variable domain, completed using reference TRBV18 and TRBJ2-7, is NAGVMQNPRHLVRRRGQEARLRCSPMKGHSHVYWYRQLPEEGLKFMVYLQKENIIDESGMPKERFSAEFPKEGPSILRIQQVVRGDSAAYFCASSPPEREVYEQYFGPGTRLTVT.

V is TRBV20-1 and J is TRBJ1-5; TRBD1 matches 8 bases. Trimming took 0 bases from V and 0 from J; bases not matched to a gene: 7. Germline V CDR1 and CDR2: DFQATT, SNEGSKA (reference sequence). The CDR3 has 17 amino acids. The CDR3 DNA reads TGCAGTGCTAGAGATTTCCAGGGGGCGCATAGCAATCAGCCCCAGCATTTT. This codes for CSARDFQGAHSNQPQHF.

As to this clonotype: Being one base from a much bigger clone, this may be a read error. V and J are TRBV6-5 and TRBJ1-5; D perhaps matches TRBD1 (6 bases). Germline values: CDR1 MNHEY, CDR2 SVGAGI. Trimming removed 7 bases from V and 10 bases from J, with 20 bases in between. The CDR3 loop spans 14 amino acids. The chain's CDR3 is CASTLGAGVHPQHF. CDR3 coding DNA: TGTGCCAGCACTCTAGGCGCAGGGGTTCATCCCCAGCATTTT.

The rearrangement joins TRBV4-3 to TRBJ2-7, with 7 bases fitting TRBD1. From germline, CDR1 is LGHNA and CDR2 YSLEER. Germline trimming cut 0 bases from V and 5 bases from J; bases unmatched to any gene: 10. CDR3 size: 16 residues. The CDR3 is CASSQDRGGGEDEQYF. The CDR3 DNA reads as TGCGCCAGCAGCCAAGATCGAGGGGGCGGTGAGGACGAGCAGTACTTC.

The rearrangement uses TRBV7-2 and TRBJ1-1, with D perhaps matching TRBD1 (5 bases). The germline V gene has CDR1 SGHTA and CDR2 FQGNSA. The CDR3 has 14 amino acids. The V end lost 7 bases, the J end lost 7 bases, and 19 bases lay between the germline ends. The CDR3 here is CASILRGGRVEAFF. Here the CDR3 DNA reads TGTGCCAGCATCCTCCGGGGGGGAAGAGTTGAAGCTTTCTTT.

The genes are TRBV5-1 and TRBJ1-4; D possibly corresponds to TRBD1 (5 bases). CDR1 and CDR2 from the germline V gene are SGHRS and YFSETQ. The CDR3 covers 14 residues. Trimming removed 0 bases at V and 9 bases at J, with 12 bases between. This CDR3 reads CASSLAQEGKKLFF. The CDR3 DNA reads as TGCGCCAGCAGCTTGGCTCAGGAGGGGAAAAAACTGTTTTTT. Full variable domain (outside the CDR3, taken from reference TRBV5-1 and TRBJ1-4): KAGVTQTPRYLIKTRGQQVTLSCSPISGHRSVSWYQQTPGQGLQFLFEYFSETQRNKGNFPGRFSGRQFSNSRSEMNVSTLELGDSALYLCASSLAQEGKKLFFGSGTQLSVL.

The sample holds a few counts of this clonotype. The chain carries TRBV5-1 and TRBJ1-4, with D hard to call. Trimming removed 0 bases from V and 4 bases from J, with 10 bases in between. Germline CDR1 is SGHRS and CDR2 is YFSETQ. This CDR3 has 15 amino acids. CDR3 nucleotide sequence: TGCGCCAGCAGCTTGGCGTGGGCCAATAATGAAAAACTGTTTTTT. It specifies CASSLAWANNEKLFF.

The chain links TRBV7-2 to TRBJ1-2, with unresolved D. The CDR3 loop spans 14 amino acids. Trimming pared 4 bases from V and 4 bases from J, leaving 13 bases between. Germline assignment: CDR1 SGHTA and CDR2 FQGNSA. Here the CDR3 DNA reads TGTGCCAGCAGCTCACCTCGGGGTGGCTATGGCTACACCTTC. It codes for CASSSPRGGYGYTF.